The 20 T cell receptor beta chains presented below share a single source sample, sequenced in a study of cytomegalovirus exposure and HLA in healthy donors. PCR used 60 Vbeta primers and 13 Jbeta primers. Using immunoSEQ multiplex PCR, the repertoire was profiled, and TCRdb retains in-frame clones only, with some absent. The table includes over 200,000 clones, more than 75% detected once. Sequences were obtained from PBMCs. Receptors originate from a woman aged 40 to 50 in good health and CMV-seropositive.

This chain joins TRBV5-1 and TRBJ2-3; D might be TRBD1 (6 bases). Trimming took off 6 bases at V and 6 bases at J, with 17 bases between the two ends. Germline lookup yields CDR1 SGHRS and CDR2 YFSETQ. CDR3 length equals 14 residues. The CDR3 coding sequence is TGCGCCAGCACAGAAGGGGGAGTGGCGGATACGCAGTATTTT. This codes for CASTEGGVADTQYF.

The rearrangement joins TRBV11-2 to TRBJ2-7; no reliable D call. In germline, CDR1 is SGHAT, CDR2 FQNNGV. CDR3 length: 15 residues. V lost 4 bases, J lost 3 bases, and 16 bases lay in between. CDR3 coding DNA: TGTGCCAGCAGCTCGCGGCGCCTTCTAGGCTACGAGCAGTACTTC. The encoded protein is CASSSRRLLGYEQYF.

The chain carries TRBV6-6 and TRBJ2-1; weak D call: TRBD1 (6 bases). Trimming removed 1 base from V and 7 bases from J, with 11 bases in between. Germline V gene lookup returns CDR1 MNHNY and CDR2 SVGAGI (reference sequence). The CDR3 consists of 14 residues. The CDR3 reads CASSYFTGYNEQFF. The CDR3 region has the DNA TGTGCCAGCAGTTACTTTACAGGGTATAATGAGCAGTTCTTC.

V is TRBV6-1 and J is TRBJ2-7; 9 bases match TRBD1. Germline assignment: CDR1 MNHNS and CDR2 SASEGT. V lost 3 bases to trimming and J lost 6 bases; unmatched junction nucleotides: 9. The CDR3 covers 15 residues. The chain's CDR3 is CASSDLLQGASEQYF. The CDR3 DNA is TGTGCCAGCAGTGACCTCTTACAGGGGGCTAGCGAGCAGTACTTC.

This chain connects TRBV11-2 to TRBJ2-2; possible D gene TRBD2, 6 bases. V lost 9 bases to trimming and J lost 0 bases, with 17 bases between them. Germline V gene data show CDR1 as SGHAT and CDR2 as FQNNGV. CDR3 size: 16 residues. CDR3: CARREAKLPNTGELFF. The CDR3 bases are TGTGCCAGGAGGGAGGCGAAGTTACCGAACACCGGGGAGCTGTTTTTT. The complete variable domain, with remaining parts taken from reference TRBV11-2 and TRBJ2-2, reads EAGVAQSPRYKIIEKRQSVAFWCNPISGHATLYWYQQILGQGPKLLIQFQNNGVVDDSQLPKDRFSAERLKGVDSTLKIQPAKLEDSAVYLCARREAKLPNTGELFFGEGSRLTVL.

This sequence joins TRBV19 and TRBJ2-5; D may be TRBD2 (6 bases). Near its end, the DNA agrees better with TRBJ2-7, so the J call may be wrong. The CDR3 has 14 amino acids. CDR1 is LNHDA and CDR2 is SQIVND in the germline V gene (reference sequence). CDR3 amino acids: CASSTSAGGYEQYF. In DNA, the CDR3 is TGTGCCAGTAGTACCTCCGCCGGGGGTTACGAGCAGTACTTC.

The CDR3 DNA is TGCAGCGTTGGCGACACAACTAATGAAAAACTGTTTTTT. This translates into CSVGDTTNEKLFF. The genes are TRBV29-1 and TRBJ1-4; no definite D call. V was shortened by 4 bases and J by 0 bases, with 6 bases between the two germline ends. Germline V gene data show CDR1 as SQVTM and CDR2 as ANQGSEA. The CDR3 covers 13 residues.

The V gene is TRBV6-1, the J gene TRBJ1-6; D is perhaps TRBD1 (5 bases). CDR3 size: 18 residues. Germline V gives CDR1 MNHNS, CDR2 SASEGT. V was shortened by 1 base and J by 10 bases, with 23 bases between the two germline ends. The CDR3 sequence: CASSEVESGGGFWSPLHF. The DNA of the CDR3 is TGTGCCAGCAGTGAAGTCGAATCGGGCGGGGGGTTCTGGTCACCCCTCCACTTT.

The CDR3, as DNA: TGTGCCAGCTCACCGCGCGGGACAGGGTACCAAGAGACCCAGTACTTC. This translates into CASSPRGTGYQETQYF. The rearrangement uses TRBV18 and TRBJ2-5; 9 bases line up with TRBD1. Per the germline V gene, CDR1 is KGHSH and CDR2 is LQKENI. CDR3 length: 16 residues. V lost 3 bases to trimming and J lost 0 bases; unmatched junction nucleotides: 5.

The gene calls are TRBV28 and TRBJ1-3; D perhaps matches TRBD1 (5 bases). V lost 2 bases and J 2 bases, leaving 16 bases between the germline ends. The CDR3 sequence is 17 residues long. The germline V gene encodes CDR1 MDHEN and CDR2 SYDVKM. Written as DNA, the CDR3 is TGTGCCAGCAGTTTACGGACAAATATGAAGCCTGGAAACACCATATATTTT. Its protein is CASSLRTNMKPGNTIYF.

This chain connects TRBV30 to TRBJ1-2; 11 bases align to TRBD1. CDR3 length equals 17 residues. From germline, CDR1 is GTSNPN and CDR2 SVGIG (reference sequence). After removal of 5 bases from V and 0 bases from J, the junction contained 11 bases not matched to a gene. The chain's CDR3 is CAWRRDRGSIANYGYTF. Here the CDR3 DNA reads TGTGCCTGGCGGCGGGACAGGGGGTCAATAGCTAACTATGGCTACACCTTC.

The chain joins TRBV21-1 to TRBJ2-3; the table's TRBD2 call for D was not verified on the DNA. TRBV21-1 represents a pseudogene. This CDR3 comprises 17 residues. CDR3 in amino acids: CASSKRHRGGGTDTQYF. The CDR3, as DNA: TGTGCCAGCAGCAAAAGGCATAGGGGAGGAGGCACAGATACGCAGTATTTT.

The chain employs TRBV11-2 and TRBJ2-3, with D unclear. Germline CDR1 is SGHAT and CDR2 is FQNNGV. The CDR3 length is 15 residues. The germline V and J ends were trimmed by 5 bases and 0 bases, with 12 bases remaining between them. As DNA, the CDR3 is TGTGCCAGCAGCCCGGGTTACCCTAGCACAGATACGCAGTATTTT. This gives the protein CASSPGYPSTDTQYF.

The chain employs TRBV7-9 and TRBJ1-1; D is possibly TRBD1 (5 bases). CDR3 size: 12 residues. From germline, CDR1 is SEHNR and CDR2 FQNEAQ (reference sequence). CDR3 sequence reads: CATEGGTTEAFF. As DNA, the CDR3 is TGTGCTACAGAGGGAGGGACCACTGAAGCTTTCTTT.

The rearrangement links TRBV13 to TRBJ2-2, with 10 bases matching TRBD2. The CDR3 length is 17 residues. The junction had 7 bases not matched to a gene; V was cut back by 5 bases and J by 1 base. Per the germline V gene, CDR1 is PRHDT and CDR2 is FYEKMQ (reference sequence). The DNA for the CDR3 is TGTGCCAGCAGCCCCCTCGGACTAGCGGAGAACACCGGGGAGCTGTTTTTT. It yields the protein CASSPLGLAENTGELFF.

This clone was detected only a few times. In nucleotides, the CDR3 is TGTGCCAGTAGTGCCCGGACAGGGAACACTGAAGCTTTCTTT. This codes for CASSARTGNTEAFF. The V gene is TRBV19, the J gene TRBJ1-1, with 7 bases identical to TRBD1. The CDR3 contains 14 residues. With V trimmed by 5 bases and J by 1 base, 4 bases remained unmatched. Per germline, CDR1 LNHDA and CDR2 SQIVND (reference sequence).

V gene TRBV11-3 combines with J gene TRBJ2-7, with 7 bases aligning to TRBD1. Germline assignment: CDR1 SGHNT and CDR2 YENEEA. The CDR3 has 14 amino acids. Trimming cost V 1 base and J 6 bases; bases outside gene matches: 6. The CDR3 nucleotides are TGTGCCAGCAGCTTAGGACAGGGCCTGTTCGAGCAGTACTTC. Its protein is CASSLGQGLFEQYF.

V and J are TRBV7-2 and TRBJ2-3, with 9 bases matching TRBD2. V lost 1 base, J lost 5 bases, and 7 bases stayed unmatched. Germline loops: CDR1 SGHTA, CDR2 FQGNSA. The CDR3 covers 16 residues. The CDR3 spells CASSLEAGGTGDTQYF. The CDR3, as DNA: TGTGCCAGCAGCTTAGAGGCGGGAGGGACGGGAGATACGCAGTATTTT.

This chain joins TRBV19 and TRBJ1-5; 7 nucleotides line up with TRBD1. The V and J ends lost 6 bases and 4 bases, in that order; junction bases with no gene match: 6. The V gene's germline CDR1 is LNHDA and CDR2 SQIVND (reference sequence). The CDR3 is 14 residues long. In DNA, the CDR3 is TGTGCCAGTAGGGACGGACAGGTAAATCAGCCCCAGCATTTT. The encoded protein is CASRDGQVNQPQHF.

A few counts support this clone. The chain uses TRBV19 and TRBJ1-5; possibly TRBD1 for D (5 bases). This CDR3 region has 14 residues. The V gene lost 2 bases and the J gene lost 5 bases, with 10 bases spanning the gap. Germline-derived CDR1 and CDR2 are LNHDA and SQIVND (reference sequence). The CDR3 is CASSIRRGDQPQHF. The CDR3 coding sequence is TGTGCCAGTAGTATAAGACGGGGGGATCAGCCCCAGCATTTT.